These 28 T cell receptor beta chains were all obtained from the same sample, sequenced in a study of blood T cell repertoires in COVID-19. TCRdb's table, derived via immunoSEQ multiplex PCR, lists solely in-frame clones and lacks some. The repertoire includes some 48,000 clones, more than 75% of them detected once, and roughly 20% sits in the top ten. The specimen sequenced was peripheral blood. The source is an older man with active COVID-19.

The V gene is TRBV5-1, the J gene TRBJ1-2, with D uncertain. V was cut by 6 bases and J by 4 bases, with 19 bases left in between. CDR1 is SGHRS, CDR2 YFSETQ, per germline. The CDR3 runs to 15 residues. The CDR3 bases are TGCGCCAGCATCCGGACCCCCGGGAGTCCCTATGGCTACACCTTC. Its protein is CASIRTPGSPYGYTF.

The chain carries TRBV19 and TRBJ1-1, with D possibly being TRBD1 (6 bases). The CDR3 totals 14 residues. V gave up 5 bases and J gave up 1 base, with 11 bases separating them. Germline assignment: CDR1 LNHDA and CDR2 SQIVND (reference sequence). The CDR3 sequence: CASSAPTGNTEAFF. DNA for the CDR3: TGTGCCAGTAGTGCCCCGACAGGGAACACTGAAGCTTTCTTT.

The chain links TRBV7-2 to TRBJ2-3; 8 nucleotides match TRBD2. Germline CDR1 is SGHTA and CDR2 is FQGNSA. The ends lost 1 base at V and 4 bases at J; junction bases unmatched: 4. This CDR3 comprises 15 residues. The CDR3 is CASSLVAGRPDTQYF. DNA for the CDR3: TGTGCCAGCAGCTTAGTAGCGGGAAGGCCAGATACGCAGTATTTT.

The V and J genes are TRBV7-9 and TRBJ2-3; D is possibly TRBD2 (6 bases). CDR1 SEHNR and CDR2 FQNEAQ come from the germline V gene (reference sequence). The V gene lost 6 bases and the J gene lost 4 bases, with 20 bases spanning the gap. The CDR3 sequence is 16 residues long. CDR3 sequence: CASRKEGTVSADTQYF. DNA for the CDR3: TGTGCCAGCAGAAAAGAGGGGACTGTTAGTGCAGATACGCAGTATTTT.

V usage is TRBV12-3 or TRBV12-4 and J usage is TRBJ2-7, with a weak D call TRBD1 (5 bases). The germline V and J ends were trimmed by 10 bases and 3 bases, with 16 bases remaining between them. The CDR3 is 13 residues long. The DNA for the CDR3 is TGTGCCACCACCCCCAGGGAAGGCTACGAGCAGTACTTC. This sequence encodes CATTPREGYEQYF.

The rearrangement links TRBV5-5 to TRBJ2-2; D might be TRBD2 (6 bases). Trimming cost V 2 bases and J 1 base, with 15 bases left between them. The CDR3 is made up of 17 amino acids. Germline V CDR1 and CDR2: SGHKS, YYEKEE (reference sequence). For the CDR3, the DNA is TGTGCCAGCAGCTTAATTTGGAGGGGAATGAACACCGGGGAGCTGTTTTTT. This encodes CASSLIWRGMNTGELFF.

The V gene is TRBV3-1 (or the pseudogene TRBV3-2), the J gene TRBJ1-1; possibly TRBD1 for D (6 bases). CDR3 length equals 12 residues. The germline V gene has CDR1 LGHDT and CDR2 YNNKEL (reference sequence). Trimming cost V 2 bases and J 11 bases, with 12 bases left between them. CDR3 residues: CASSQRGQGAFF. The CDR3 DNA is TGTGCCAGCAGCCAACGTGGGCAGGGGGCTTTCTTT.

The CDR3 protein is CASSLEVVTYEQYF. The DNA for the CDR3 is TGTGCCAGCAGCTTGGAAGTAGTAACCTACGAGCAGTACTTC. This chain links TRBV5-5 with TRBJ2-7; D is undetermined. Per germline, CDR1 SGHKS and CDR2 YYEKEE (reference sequence). This CDR3 region has 14 residues. V was shortened by 0 bases and J by 2 bases, with 9 bases between the two germline ends.

This chain connects TRBV23-1 to TRBJ2-7; maybe TRBD1 (6 bases). TRBV23-1 is recorded as an ORF, its role being uncertain. With 3 bases removed from V and 0 bases from J, the gap between germline ends came to 15 bases. There are 16 residues in the CDR3. The CDR3 is CASSHSWGHSSYEQYF. CDR3 sequence (DNA): TGCGCCAGCAGTCATTCATGGGGACACTCCTCCTACGAGCAGTACTTC.

In regard to this clone: The same CDR3 also results from other DNA sequences found in this sample. The V and J genes are TRBV27 and TRBJ2-1; D may be TRBD2 (5 bases). V was trimmed by 3 bases and J by 7 bases, leaving 7 bases between them. CDR3 length: 12 residues. Germline V gene lookup returns CDR1 MNHEY and CDR2 SMNVEV (reference sequence). CDR3: CASSFRGNEQFF. The DNA for the CDR3 is TGTGCCAGCAGTTTCCGAGGGAATGAGCAGTTCTTC.

V usage is TRBV9 and J usage is TRBJ2-3; TRBD1 matches at 7 bases. Looked up from germline, CDR1 is SGDLS and CDR2 is YYNGEE. With 4 bases clipped from V and 0 bases from J, the junction kept 11 bases outside the gene matches. The CDR3 consists of 17 residues. The CDR3 reads CASSPRTGTLSTDTQYF. The CDR3 region has the DNA TGTGCCAGCAGCCCGCGGACAGGCACCCTTAGCACAGATACGCAGTATTTT.

The chain joins TRBV28 to TRBJ2-7; D is unclear. Germline values: CDR1 MDHEN, CDR2 SYDVKM. V shed 4 bases and J shed 3 bases, with 13 bases lying between them. This CDR3 has 14 amino acids. The CDR3 DNA follows: TGTGCCAGCAGTTGGGTTTCAGGCAACTACGAGCAGTACTTC. Protein sequence: CASSWVSGNYEQYF.

By share of the sample, this clone is medium-sized (0.01 to 0.1%). V gene TRBV9 combines with J gene TRBJ1-1, with TRBD1 as a possible D gene (5 bases). CDR1 is SGDLS and CDR2 is YYNGEE in the germline V gene. Trimming stripped 0 bases from V and 7 bases from J, with 10 bases between. The CDR3 is 13 residues long. CDR3 sequence reads: CASSVAWQGEAFF. In DNA, the CDR3 is TGTGCCAGCAGCGTAGCTTGGCAGGGTGAAGCTTTCTTT. Drawing the rest from reference TRBV9 and TRBJ1-1, the complete variable domain is DSGVTQTPKHLITATGQRVTLRCSPRSGDLSVYWYQQSLDQGLQFLIQYYNGEERAKGNILERFSAQQFPDLHSELNLSSLELGDSALYFCASSVAWQGEAFFGQGTRLTVV.

V and J are TRBV18 and TRBJ1-2, with no clear D. This CDR3 has 12 amino acids. Trimming removed 3 bases from V and 7 bases from J, with 9 bases in between. Germline V gene data show CDR1 as KGHSH and CDR2 as LQKENI. Here the CDR3 reads CASSPTGAGYTF. Here the CDR3 DNA reads TGTGCCAGCTCACCGACGGGTGCTGGCTACACCTTC.

The count of this clone is one. J is TRBJ2-2 and V is TRBV11-2; the match to TRBD2 covers 8 bases. Germline V gives CDR1 SGHAT, CDR2 FQNNGV. The CDR3 contains 17 residues. Trimming at V came to 2 bases and at J to 4 bases, leaving 9 bases not matched to a gene. CDR3 nucleotide sequence: TGTGCCAGCAGCTTAAGGCTCGCGGGACTAGTCACCGGGGAGCTGTTTTTT. It codes for CASSLRLAGLVTGELFF.

The genes are TRBV18 and TRBJ1-4; D gene ambiguous. This CDR3 has 13 amino acids. The V and J ends lost 5 bases and 0 bases respectively, with 4 bases between them. CDR1 KGHSH and CDR2 LQKENI come from the germline V gene. Here the CDR3 reads CASSAATNEKLFF. In DNA form, the CDR3 reads TGTGCCAGCTCAGCAGCAACTAATGAAAAACTGTTTTTT.

The CDR3 loop reads CASSARQGRPYEQYF. CDR3 DNA sequence: TGTGCCAGCAGCGCACGACAGGGGAGGCCCTACGAGCAGTACTTC. The chain is built from TRBV7-8 and TRBJ2-7, with TRBD1 matching 8 bases. After removal of 5 bases from V and 2 bases from J, the junction contained 8 bases not matched to a gene. This CDR3 has 15 residues. Germline CDR1 SGHVS, CDR2 FQNEAQ.

CDR3 DNA: TGTGCCAGTAGTATCGCGGGAGGGGGGGGTTATGAGCAGTTCTTC. As protein: CASSIAGGGGYEQFF. The V call is TRBV19, the J call TRBJ2-1; 9 bases map to TRBD2. The CDR3 runs 15 residues. Trimming removed 3 bases from V and 8 bases from J; junction bases left unmatched: 8. Germline assignment: CDR1 LNHDA and CDR2 SQIVND (reference sequence).

This chain links TRBV5-8 with TRBJ2-7, with TRBD1 matching 9 bases. V shed 0 bases and J 12 bases; nucleotides not matched to a gene: 10. Germline V lookup: CDR1 SGHTS, CDR2 YDEGEE. The CDR3 spans 14 residues. CDR3 region: CASSLVFPPGQGYF. DNA for the CDR3: TGTGCCAGCAGCTTGGTTTTCCCGCCGGGACAGGGGTACTTC.

The rearrangement uses TRBV27 and TRBJ1-6; D not resolved. Trimming stripped 3 bases from V and 11 bases from J, with 14 bases between. This CDR3 is 14 amino acids long. Germline V gene lookup returns CDR1 MNHEY and CDR2 SMNVEV (reference sequence). CDR3 sequence (DNA): TGTGCCAGCAGTTTCGGGGTTGCGGCTACACCCCTCCACTTT. It yields the protein CASSFGVAATPLHF.

The V gene is TRBV24-1, the J gene TRBJ2-5, with D tentatively TRBD1 (6 bases). The length of the CDR3 is 14 residues. Germline CDR1 is KGHDR and CDR2 is SFDVKD. Trimming stripped 1 base from V and 5 bases from J, with 10 bases between. CDR3: CATSDLRDTETQYF. DNA of the CDR3: TGTGCCACCAGTGATTTAAGGGACACCGAGACCCAGTACTTC.

V usage is TRBV18 and J usage is TRBJ2-7; 10 bases are a match to TRBD1. Germline lookup yields CDR1 KGHSH and CDR2 LQKENI. V shed 4 bases, J shed 3 bases, and the junction held 0 bases outside the gene matches. This CDR3 is built from 13 residues. This CDR3 reads CASSRTGGYEQYF. The DNA for the CDR3 is TGTGCCAGCTCACGGACAGGGGGCTACGAGCAGTACTTC.

J is TRBJ1-1 and V is TRBV30, with D possibly being TRBD1 (5 bases). Trimming left V 3 bases short and J 10 bases short, with 12 bases between. The CDR3 runs 11 residues. Germline values: CDR1 GTSNPN, CDR2 SVGIG (reference sequence). The CDR3 is CAWSDMGGAFF. The CDR3, as DNA: TGTGCCTGGAGCGATATGGGGGGAGCTTTCTTT.

The genes are TRBV7-2 and TRBJ1-6, with D possibly TRBD1 on 5 matching bases. The germline V gene encodes CDR1 SGHTA and CDR2 FQGNSA. This CDR3 comprises 12 residues. V lost 8 bases and J lost 14, with 16 bases in between. CDR3 residues: CASAGPLGSLHF. CDR3 DNA sequence: TGTGCCAGCGCGGGACCCCTTGGGTCCCTCCACTTT.

This clone showed up just once. The chain uses TRBV28 and TRBJ2-7, with TRBD2 as a possible D gene (5 bases). Germline lookup yields CDR1 MDHEN and CDR2 SYDVKM. The V gene lost 4 bases and the J gene lost 3 bases, with 7 bases spanning the gap. This CDR3 spans 12 amino acids. This chain's CDR3 is CASSSGSYEQYF. CDR3 in DNA: TGTGCCAGCAGTTCGGGGAGCTACGAGCAGTACTTC.

The chain joins TRBV7-2 to TRBJ1-5; no clear D. Germline CDR1 and CDR2: SGHTA and FQGNSA. V lost 5 bases and J lost 6, with 11 bases in between. This CDR3 is built from 13 residues. Written as DNA, the CDR3 is TGTGCCAGCAGCCCGTTTGGGAGTCAGCCCCAGCATTTT. Its protein product is CASSPFGSQPQHF.

V and J are TRBV11-3 and TRBJ1-6; D gene uncertain. V lost 0 bases, J lost 9 bases, and 6 bases lay in between. Germline V gives CDR1 SGHNT, CDR2 YENEEA. This CDR3 region has 13 residues. CDR3 sequence reads: CASSLEEGSPLHF. CDR3 DNA sequence: TGTGCCAGCAGCTTAGAAGAGGGTTCACCCCTCCACTTT. The full variable domain, with the rest looked up from reference TRBV11-3 and TRBJ1-6, is EAGVVQSPRYKIIEKKQPVAFWCNPISGHNTLYWYLQNLGQGPELLIRYENEEAVDDSQLPKDRFSAERLKGVDSTLKIQPAELGDSAVYLCASSLEEGSPLHFGNGTRLTVT.

V and J are TRBV28 and TRBJ1-1; D gene ambiguous. Germline lookup yields CDR1 MDHEN and CDR2 SYDVKM. This CDR3 contains 15 residues. The ends were cut back, 3 bases at V and 6 bases at J, with 17 bases in the middle. The CDR3 reads CASSFSDWRYAEAFF. DNA for the CDR3: TGTGCCAGCAGTTTCTCCGACTGGAGATATGCTGAAGCTTTCTTT. Full variable domain (remainder filled in from reference TRBV28 and TRBJ1-1): DVKVTQSSRYLVKRTGEKVFLECVQDMDHENMFWYRQDPGLGLRLIYFSYDVKMKEKGDIPEGYSVSREKKERFSLILESASTNQTSMYLCASSFSDWRYAEAFFGQGTRLTVV.